The sequence of this T cell receptor (beta chain) was determined in a study of breast tumors, draining lymph nodes, adjacent tissues. Using its own MiXCR run on the multiplex PCR reads, TCRdb lists one record per CDR3 protein. The top ten hold 8.1% of the sample, which has tens of thousands of distinct CDR3 sequences, over 25% seen once. Trimming left V 5 bases short and J 0 bases short, with 13 bases between. Germline V lookup: CDR1 MDHEN, CDR2 SYDVKM. The CDR3 is made up of 16 amino acids. Axillary draining lymph nodes of breast cancer patients supplied the node samples. The sequenced sample consisted of axillary lymph node tissue. The chain couples TRBV28 to TRBJ2-2; possibly TRBD2 for D (6 bases). The sequence was collected from a female donor with breast cancer. Some clones in this sample may be carry-over from other donors' samples. The CDR3 sequence is CASSPPSDANTGELFF. The CDR3, as DNA: TGTGCCAGCAGTCCCCCTAGCGACGCGAACACCGGGGAGCTGTTTTTT. The full variable domain, completed using reference TRBV28 and TRBJ2-2, is DVKVTQSSRYLVKRTGEKVFLECVQDMDHENMFWYRQDPGLGLRLIYFSYDVKMKEKGDIPEGYSVSREKKERFSLILESASTNQTSMYLCASSPPSDANTGELFFGEGSRLTVL.